This T cell receptor (beta chain) was obtained from a study of OX40 agonist ivuxolimab in advanced cancers. TCRdb's table, derived via immunoSEQ multiplex PCR, lists solely in-frame clones and lacks some. The sample lists fewer than 100,000 clones; about 80% were seen once. This clone was observed once. CDR1 is LGHNA and CDR2 is YSLEER in the germline V gene. The CDR3 runs to 17 residues. Losses at the gene ends were 3 bases for V and 5 bases for J; bases not matched to a gene: 10. This sequence originates from an adult with an advanced solid tumor such as melanoma, head and neck, liver or kidney cancer. The sample in question was CD4+ or CD8+ T cells sorted from blood, obtained in a trial of the OX40 agonist ivuxolimab. This chain links TRBV4-3 with TRBJ2-1; the match to TRBD2 covers 10 bases. The CDR3 DNA is TGCGCCAGCAGCCAGGCATTAGCGGGAGGCCTCGACAATGAGCAGTTCTTC. Translated, it gives CASSQALAGGLDNEQFF.